A single sample is the source of the 20 T cell receptor beta chains below, sequenced in a study of human T cells and chemical hapten exposure. One entry per CDR3 protein results from TCRdb running MiXCR on the RACE reads. The table has 350,000 or so distinct CDR3 sequences, under 8% seen once. Described time point: patch test 1, 2 weeks after DPC sensitization. As to treatment: therapeutic diphenylcyclopropenone sensitization with weekly scalp DPC. The material was whole blood, obtained in connection with sensitization to the hapten diphenylcyclopropenone (DPC). The receptor set was obtained from a woman in her late teens or twenties with alopecia areata. Some clones in this sample may be carry-over from other donors' samples.

This clonotype has only a few counts. The chain carries TRBV6-5 and TRBJ2-3; D perhaps matches TRBD1 (5 bases). This CDR3 has 16 amino acids. The germline V gene encodes CDR1 MNHEY and CDR2 SVGAGI. V was trimmed by 5 bases and J by 0 bases, leaving 15 bases between them. CDR3 in amino acids: CASSRQGYSSTDTQYF. CDR3 DNA: TGTGCCAGCAGTCGCCAGGGCTACTCTAGCACAGATACGCAGTATTTT.

This clonotype was counted ten times or more. The chain has TRBV6-5 and TRBJ1-5; the D gene is possibly TRBD1 (5 bases). The CDR3 totals 14 residues. CDR1 and CDR2 from the germline V gene are MNHEY and SVGAGI. Trimming removed 5 bases from V and 4 bases from J, with 12 bases in between. CDR3 region: CASSAWDGNQPQHF. The CDR3 DNA follows: TGTGCCAGCAGTGCCTGGGACGGAAATCAGCCCCAGCATTTT.

This clonotype was recorded many times. The CDR3 region has the DNA TGCGCCACCCGTAGGGGGCCGAACAATGAGCAGTTCTTC. Encoded protein: CATRRGPNNEQFF. The chain couples TRBV5-1 to TRBJ2-1, with 7 bases that match TRBD1. V gave up 9 bases and J gave up 5 bases; unmatched junction bases: 8. This CDR3 has 13 residues. Germline V gives CDR1 SGHRS, CDR2 YFSETQ.

The chain combines TRBV7-9 with TRBJ1-5; D is unclear. CDR1 is SEHNR, CDR2 FQNEAQ, per germline (reference sequence). The CDR3 loop spans 14 amino acids. V gave up 4 bases and J gave up 3 bases, with 10 bases separating them. DNA of the CDR3: TGTGCCAGCAGCTCGGACGGCTTCAATCAGCCCCAGCATTTT. This gives the protein CASSSDGFNQPQHF.

The chain uses TRBV10-3 and TRBJ1-2; TRBD1 agrees at 7 bases. V lost 6 bases, J lost 5 bases, and 12 bases stayed unmatched. The CDR3 has 15 amino acids. Germline lookup yields CDR1 ENHRY and CDR2 SYGVKD. In nucleotides, the CDR3 is TGTGCCATCAGAAAAACAGGGGCCGGGAATTATGGCTACACCTTC. Its protein is CAIRKTGAGNYGYTF.

The sample holds a few counts of this clonotype. The chain is built from TRBV20-1 and TRBJ2-1; D gene ambiguous. Germline CDR1 reads DFQATT; CDR2 reads SNEGSKA (reference sequence). V dropped 3 bases and J dropped 5 bases, with 14 bases sitting between them. The CDR3 has 14 amino acids. In nucleotides, the CDR3 is TGCAGTGCTAGCGCCCCCCTGGGCCACAATGAGCAGTTCTTC. This translates into CSASAPLGHNEQFF.

This clonotype has a count of ten or more. J is TRBJ2-7 and V is TRBV29-1, with no clear D. The V gene's germline CDR1 is SQVTM and CDR2 ANQGSEA. V lost 1 base and J lost 4, with 11 bases in between. The CDR3 is 13 amino acids. The CDR3 DNA follows: TGCAGCGTTGAAGGAGGTCAGTTGTACGAGCAGTACTTC. It encodes CSVEGGQLYEQYF.

This clonotype was seen repeatedly, ten times or more. The chain joins TRBV16 to TRBJ1-2, with a weak D call TRBD1 (5 bases). Between the trimmed V and J ends, which lost 5 bases and 2 bases, there was a span of 9 bases. Germline loops: CDR1 KGHSY, CDR2 FQNENV. This CDR3 contains 13 residues. CDR3 in DNA: TGTGCCAGCAGCTACAGGAGCAACTATGGCTACACCTTC. Protein sequence: CASSYRSNYGYTF.

This clonotype has a count of ten or more. This chain joins TRBV4-1 and TRBJ2-6; D not resolved. CDR3 length: 13 residues. Germline CDR1 MGHRA, CDR2 YSYEKL. V was trimmed by 5 bases and J by 6 bases, leaving 8 bases between them. In DNA form, the CDR3 reads TGCGCCAGCAGCGACTCGTTGGCCAACGTCCTGACTTTC. It codes for CASSDSLANVLTF.

This clonotype has at least ten counts. The chain uses TRBV6-5 and TRBJ1-3, with D perhaps matching TRBD1 (6 bases). V dropped 5 bases and J dropped 2 bases, with 10 bases sitting between them. The CDR3 runs 14 residues. Per germline, CDR1 MNHEY and CDR2 SVGAGI. The CDR3, as DNA: TGTGCCAGCAGTAAAGGGGGGGCTGGAAACACCATATATTTT. It encodes CASSKGGAGNTIYF.

This chain connects TRBV7-3 to TRBJ1-1, with no clear D. The CDR3 is 14 amino acids. The germline CDR1 and CDR2 sequences are SGHTA and FQGTGA. Trimming took 6 bases from V and 2 from J, leaving 13 bases between them. The CDR3 sequence is CASRVTEVNTEAFF. The CDR3, as DNA: TGTGCCAGCAGAGTTACCGAGGTCAACACTGAAGCTTTCTTT.

As regards this clonotype: The germline gene is not matched at one end of the junction; a read error may be the cause. The chain joins TRBV10-3 to TRBJ2-3, with 7 bases lining up with TRBD1. Germline V gene data show CDR1 as ENHRY and CDR2 as SYGVKD. The CDR3 extends over 12 amino acids. The CDR3 DNA sequence: TGTGCCATCAGTGAGGGGACAGAAACGCAGTATTTT. It codes for CAISEGTETQYF.

This clonotype appeared many times. CDR3 sequence: CASSVTGTRKETQYF. The DNA of the CDR3 is TGCGCCAGCAGCGTGACCGGGACGAGGAAAGAGACCCAGTACTTC. This sequence joins TRBV5-1 and TRBJ2-5; D tentatively fits TRBD1 or TRBD2 (5 bases each). CDR1 SGHRS and CDR2 YFSETQ come from the germline V gene. The V gene lost 4 bases and the J gene lost 3 bases, with 16 bases spanning the gap. CDR3 length equals 15 residues.

This clonotype was picked up many times. This CDR3 is CASRLQGSGELFF. The CDR3 DNA is TGTGCCAGCAGGCTACAGGGTTCCGGGGAGCTGTTTTTT. The chain carries TRBV12-3 or TRBV12-4 and TRBJ2-2, with D possibly matching TRBD1 (6 bases). V was shortened by 6 bases and J by 6 bases, with 11 bases between the two germline ends. The CDR3 covers 13 residues.

This clonotype was recorded at least ten times. The V and J genes are TRBV7-6 and TRBJ2-7; 10 bases agree with TRBD2. CDR1 and CDR2 (germline): SGHVS, FNYEAQ. Losses at the gene ends were 5 bases for V and 2 bases for J; bases not matched to a gene: 3. The CDR3 loop spans 14 amino acids. Written as DNA, the CDR3 is TGTGCCAGCAGCCCACTAGCGGGGCCCTACGAGCAGTACTTC. Its translation: CASSPLAGPYEQYF.

In its sample, this clonotype was seen a few times. This sequence joins TRBV20-1 and TRBJ1-5; D may be TRBD1 (5 bases). With 3 bases removed from V and 4 bases from J, the gap between germline ends came to 16 bases. Germline V gene data show CDR1 as DFQATT and CDR2 as SNEGSKA (reference sequence). CDR3 size: 15 residues. The CDR3 DNA is TGCAGTGCTAGGGTGGCTCTGGGGGATAATCAGCCCCAGCATTTT. Amino acid sequence: CSARVALGDNQPQHF.

This clonotype showed up just a few times. This chain connects TRBV6-5 to TRBJ1-6; D gene unclear. The V end lost 5 bases, the J end lost 5 bases, and 7 bases lay between the germline ends. CDR1 and CDR2 (germline): MNHEY, SVGAGI. The CDR3 sequence is 13 residues long. The CDR3 protein is CASSRGHNSPLHF. CDR3 sequence (DNA): TGTGCCAGCAGTCGGGGTCATAATTCACCCCTCCACTTT.

In this sample, this clonotype turned up a few times. The gene calls are TRBV5-1 and TRBJ2-7, with TRBD1 matching over 8 bases. This CDR3 has 14 amino acids. Germline V lookup: CDR1 SGHRS, CDR2 YFSETQ. With 4 bases clipped from V and 3 bases from J, the junction kept 6 bases outside the gene matches. CDR3 coding DNA: TGCGCCAGCAGCCCAGTTGGACAGGGCTACGAGCAGTACTTC. Protein product: CASSPVGQGYEQYF.

This clonotype came up many times. V gene TRBV3-1 combines with J gene TRBJ1-1; D is ambiguous. The CDR3 is made up of 12 amino acids. The ends were cut back, 3 bases at V and 1 base at J, with 3 bases in the middle. The germline V gene has CDR1 LGHDT and CDR2 YNNKEL (reference sequence). This CDR3 is CASSQRNTEAFF. As DNA, the CDR3 is TGTGCCAGCAGCCAGCGGAACACTGAAGCTTTCTTT.

The chain uses TRBV7-9 and TRBJ2-7; a weak D match, TRBD2 (5 bases). Trimming cost V 5 bases and J 4 bases, with 15 bases left between them. Germline V lookup: CDR1 SEHNR, CDR2 FQNEAQ (reference sequence). This CDR3 spans 14 amino acids. The DNA for the CDR3 is TGTGCCAGCAGCCCACCCGGGGTTCCATACGAGCAGTACTTC. This sequence encodes CASSPPGVPYEQYF.